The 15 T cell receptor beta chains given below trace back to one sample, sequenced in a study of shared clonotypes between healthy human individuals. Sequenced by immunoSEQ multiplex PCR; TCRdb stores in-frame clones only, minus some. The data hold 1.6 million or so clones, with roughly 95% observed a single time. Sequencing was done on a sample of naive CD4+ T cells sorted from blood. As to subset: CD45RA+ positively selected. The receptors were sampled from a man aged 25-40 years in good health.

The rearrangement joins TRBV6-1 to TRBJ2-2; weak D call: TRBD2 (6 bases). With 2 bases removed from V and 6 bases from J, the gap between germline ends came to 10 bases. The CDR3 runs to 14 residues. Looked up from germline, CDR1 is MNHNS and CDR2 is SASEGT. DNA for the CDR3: TGTGCCAGCAGTGAAAACGGGGGAGCCGGGGAGCTGTTTTTT. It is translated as CASSENGGAGELFF.

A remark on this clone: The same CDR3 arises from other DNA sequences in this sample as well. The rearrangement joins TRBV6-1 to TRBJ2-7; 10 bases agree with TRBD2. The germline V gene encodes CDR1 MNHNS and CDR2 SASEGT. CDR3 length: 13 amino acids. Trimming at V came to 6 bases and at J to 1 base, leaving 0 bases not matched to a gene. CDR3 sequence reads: CASRTSGSYEQYF. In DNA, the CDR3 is TGTGCCAGCAGGACTAGCGGGTCCTACGAGCAGTACTTC.

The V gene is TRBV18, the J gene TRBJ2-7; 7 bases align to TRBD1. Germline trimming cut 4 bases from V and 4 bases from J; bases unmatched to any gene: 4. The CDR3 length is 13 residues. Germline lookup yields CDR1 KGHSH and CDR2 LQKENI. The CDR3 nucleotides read TGTGCCAGCTCACAGGGGGCTCTATACGAGCAGTACTTC. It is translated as CASSQGALYEQYF.

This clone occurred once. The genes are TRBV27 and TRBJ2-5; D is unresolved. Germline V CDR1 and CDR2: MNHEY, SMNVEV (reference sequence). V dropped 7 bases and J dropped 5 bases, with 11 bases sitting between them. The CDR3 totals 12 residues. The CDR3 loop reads CASNAPGETQYF. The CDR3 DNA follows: TGTGCCAGCAACGCTCCCGGGGAGACCCAGTACTTC.

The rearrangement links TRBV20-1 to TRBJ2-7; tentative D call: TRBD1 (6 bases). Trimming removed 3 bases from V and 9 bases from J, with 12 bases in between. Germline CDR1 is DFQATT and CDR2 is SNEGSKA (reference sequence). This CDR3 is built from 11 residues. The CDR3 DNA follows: TGCAGTGCTAGTGCTGGACAGTGGCAGTACTTC. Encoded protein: CSASAGQWQYF.

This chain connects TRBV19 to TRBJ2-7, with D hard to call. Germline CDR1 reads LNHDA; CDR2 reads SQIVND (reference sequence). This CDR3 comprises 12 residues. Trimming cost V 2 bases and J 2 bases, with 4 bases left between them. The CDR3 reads CASSINTYEQYF. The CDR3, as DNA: TGTGCCAGTAGTATAAACACCTACGAGCAGTACTTC. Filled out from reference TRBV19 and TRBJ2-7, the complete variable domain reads DGGITQSPKYLFRKEGQNVTLSCEQNLNHDAMYWYRQDPGQGLRLIYYSQIVNDFQKGDIAEGYSVSREKKESFPLTVTSAQKNPTAFYLCASSINTYEQYFGPGTRLTVT.

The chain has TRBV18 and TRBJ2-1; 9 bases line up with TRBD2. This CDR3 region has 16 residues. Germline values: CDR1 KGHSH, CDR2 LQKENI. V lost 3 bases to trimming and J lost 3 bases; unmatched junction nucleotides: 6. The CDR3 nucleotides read TGTGCCAGCTCACCCCCCGGGACTAGCTTCTACAATGAGCAGTTCTTC. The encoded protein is CASSPPGTSFYNEQFF.

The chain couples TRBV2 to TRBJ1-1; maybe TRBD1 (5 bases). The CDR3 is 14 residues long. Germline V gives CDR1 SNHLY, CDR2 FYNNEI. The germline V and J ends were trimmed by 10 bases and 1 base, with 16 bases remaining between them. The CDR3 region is CATARQGRNTEAFF. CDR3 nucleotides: TGTGCCACCGCCAGGCAGGGTAGGAACACTGAAGCTTTCTTT.

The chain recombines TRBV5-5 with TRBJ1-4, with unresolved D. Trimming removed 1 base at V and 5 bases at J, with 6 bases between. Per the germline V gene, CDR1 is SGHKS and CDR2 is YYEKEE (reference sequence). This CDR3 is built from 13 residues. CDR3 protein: CASSLSLNEKLFF. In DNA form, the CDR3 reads TGTGCCAGCAGCTTGTCATTAAATGAAAAACTGTTTTTT.

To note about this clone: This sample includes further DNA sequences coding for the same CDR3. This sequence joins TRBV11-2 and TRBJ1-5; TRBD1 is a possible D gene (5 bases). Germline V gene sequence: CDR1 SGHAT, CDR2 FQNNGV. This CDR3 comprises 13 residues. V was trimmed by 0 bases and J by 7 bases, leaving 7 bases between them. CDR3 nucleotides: TGTGCCAGCAGCTTAGATCGGGGCCAGCCCCAGCATTTT. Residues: CASSLDRGQPQHF.

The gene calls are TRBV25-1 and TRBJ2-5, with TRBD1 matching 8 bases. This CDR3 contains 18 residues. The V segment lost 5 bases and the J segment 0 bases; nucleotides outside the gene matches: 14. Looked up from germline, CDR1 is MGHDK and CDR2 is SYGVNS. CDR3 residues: CASSNLGQAYKHQETQYF. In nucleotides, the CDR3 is TGTGCCAGCAGTAACCTGGGACAGGCCTACAAACACCAAGAGACCCAGTACTTC. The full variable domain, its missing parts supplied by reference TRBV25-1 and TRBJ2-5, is EADIYQTPRYLVIGTGKKITLECSQTMGHDKMYWYQQDPGMELHLIHYSYGVNSTEKGDLSSESTVSRIRTEHFPLTLESARPSHTSQYLCASSNLGQAYKHQETQYFGPGTRLLVL.

The CDR3 sequence: CASSGVVDRSLPQHF. CDR3 bases: TGTGCCAGCAGTGGGGTAGTGGACAGGAGTTTGCCCCAGCATTTT. The chain employs TRBV6-4 and TRBJ1-5; 7 positions agree with TRBD1. Germline lookup yields CDR1 MRHNA and CDR2 SNTAGT. The CDR3 is 15 residues long. Trimming cost V 4 bases and J 9 bases; bases outside gene matches: 12.

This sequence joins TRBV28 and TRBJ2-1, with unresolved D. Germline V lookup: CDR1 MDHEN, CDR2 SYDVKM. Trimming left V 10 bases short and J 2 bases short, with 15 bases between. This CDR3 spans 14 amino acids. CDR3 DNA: TGTGCCACCGACTCCCTTGCCACCTACAATGAGCAGTTCTTC. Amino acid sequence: CATDSLATYNEQFF.

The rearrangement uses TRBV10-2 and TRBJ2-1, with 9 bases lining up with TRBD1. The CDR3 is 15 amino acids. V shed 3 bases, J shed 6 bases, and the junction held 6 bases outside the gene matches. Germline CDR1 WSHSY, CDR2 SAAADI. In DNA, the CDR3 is TGCGCCAGCAGTGAAGGGACAGGGTTCCGCAATGAGCAGTTCTTC. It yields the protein CASSEGTGFRNEQFF.

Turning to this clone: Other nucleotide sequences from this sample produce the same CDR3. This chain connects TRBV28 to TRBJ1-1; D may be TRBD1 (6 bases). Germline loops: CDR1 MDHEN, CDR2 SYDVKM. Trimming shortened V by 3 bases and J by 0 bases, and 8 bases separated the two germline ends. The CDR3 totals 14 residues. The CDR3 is CASSFGGLNTEAFF. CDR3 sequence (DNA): TGTGCCAGCAGTTTTGGGGGGCTGAACACTGAAGCTTTCTTT.